The clone carrying this T cell receptor beta chain was counted only a few times. Germline-derived CDR1 and CDR2 are SGHTS and YDEGEE. V was trimmed by 4 bases and J by 14 bases, leaving 15 bases between them. CDR3 length equals 12 residues. These data originate in a study of T cells in localized non-small cell lung cancer. Produced via immunoSEQ multiplex PCR; TCRdb's table is partial and in-frame only. Of more than 20,000 clones listed, about 80% are singletons. V is TRBV5-8 and J is TRBJ1-4; D uncertain. This TCR was recovered from a man aged 40 to 70 with stage II lung adenocarcinoma. This specimen was PBMCs, taken before any cancer treatment. Written as DNA, the CDR3 is TGTGCCAGCAGCCAAGACCGTACAGAGCTGTTTTTT. Protein product: CASSQDRTELFF.